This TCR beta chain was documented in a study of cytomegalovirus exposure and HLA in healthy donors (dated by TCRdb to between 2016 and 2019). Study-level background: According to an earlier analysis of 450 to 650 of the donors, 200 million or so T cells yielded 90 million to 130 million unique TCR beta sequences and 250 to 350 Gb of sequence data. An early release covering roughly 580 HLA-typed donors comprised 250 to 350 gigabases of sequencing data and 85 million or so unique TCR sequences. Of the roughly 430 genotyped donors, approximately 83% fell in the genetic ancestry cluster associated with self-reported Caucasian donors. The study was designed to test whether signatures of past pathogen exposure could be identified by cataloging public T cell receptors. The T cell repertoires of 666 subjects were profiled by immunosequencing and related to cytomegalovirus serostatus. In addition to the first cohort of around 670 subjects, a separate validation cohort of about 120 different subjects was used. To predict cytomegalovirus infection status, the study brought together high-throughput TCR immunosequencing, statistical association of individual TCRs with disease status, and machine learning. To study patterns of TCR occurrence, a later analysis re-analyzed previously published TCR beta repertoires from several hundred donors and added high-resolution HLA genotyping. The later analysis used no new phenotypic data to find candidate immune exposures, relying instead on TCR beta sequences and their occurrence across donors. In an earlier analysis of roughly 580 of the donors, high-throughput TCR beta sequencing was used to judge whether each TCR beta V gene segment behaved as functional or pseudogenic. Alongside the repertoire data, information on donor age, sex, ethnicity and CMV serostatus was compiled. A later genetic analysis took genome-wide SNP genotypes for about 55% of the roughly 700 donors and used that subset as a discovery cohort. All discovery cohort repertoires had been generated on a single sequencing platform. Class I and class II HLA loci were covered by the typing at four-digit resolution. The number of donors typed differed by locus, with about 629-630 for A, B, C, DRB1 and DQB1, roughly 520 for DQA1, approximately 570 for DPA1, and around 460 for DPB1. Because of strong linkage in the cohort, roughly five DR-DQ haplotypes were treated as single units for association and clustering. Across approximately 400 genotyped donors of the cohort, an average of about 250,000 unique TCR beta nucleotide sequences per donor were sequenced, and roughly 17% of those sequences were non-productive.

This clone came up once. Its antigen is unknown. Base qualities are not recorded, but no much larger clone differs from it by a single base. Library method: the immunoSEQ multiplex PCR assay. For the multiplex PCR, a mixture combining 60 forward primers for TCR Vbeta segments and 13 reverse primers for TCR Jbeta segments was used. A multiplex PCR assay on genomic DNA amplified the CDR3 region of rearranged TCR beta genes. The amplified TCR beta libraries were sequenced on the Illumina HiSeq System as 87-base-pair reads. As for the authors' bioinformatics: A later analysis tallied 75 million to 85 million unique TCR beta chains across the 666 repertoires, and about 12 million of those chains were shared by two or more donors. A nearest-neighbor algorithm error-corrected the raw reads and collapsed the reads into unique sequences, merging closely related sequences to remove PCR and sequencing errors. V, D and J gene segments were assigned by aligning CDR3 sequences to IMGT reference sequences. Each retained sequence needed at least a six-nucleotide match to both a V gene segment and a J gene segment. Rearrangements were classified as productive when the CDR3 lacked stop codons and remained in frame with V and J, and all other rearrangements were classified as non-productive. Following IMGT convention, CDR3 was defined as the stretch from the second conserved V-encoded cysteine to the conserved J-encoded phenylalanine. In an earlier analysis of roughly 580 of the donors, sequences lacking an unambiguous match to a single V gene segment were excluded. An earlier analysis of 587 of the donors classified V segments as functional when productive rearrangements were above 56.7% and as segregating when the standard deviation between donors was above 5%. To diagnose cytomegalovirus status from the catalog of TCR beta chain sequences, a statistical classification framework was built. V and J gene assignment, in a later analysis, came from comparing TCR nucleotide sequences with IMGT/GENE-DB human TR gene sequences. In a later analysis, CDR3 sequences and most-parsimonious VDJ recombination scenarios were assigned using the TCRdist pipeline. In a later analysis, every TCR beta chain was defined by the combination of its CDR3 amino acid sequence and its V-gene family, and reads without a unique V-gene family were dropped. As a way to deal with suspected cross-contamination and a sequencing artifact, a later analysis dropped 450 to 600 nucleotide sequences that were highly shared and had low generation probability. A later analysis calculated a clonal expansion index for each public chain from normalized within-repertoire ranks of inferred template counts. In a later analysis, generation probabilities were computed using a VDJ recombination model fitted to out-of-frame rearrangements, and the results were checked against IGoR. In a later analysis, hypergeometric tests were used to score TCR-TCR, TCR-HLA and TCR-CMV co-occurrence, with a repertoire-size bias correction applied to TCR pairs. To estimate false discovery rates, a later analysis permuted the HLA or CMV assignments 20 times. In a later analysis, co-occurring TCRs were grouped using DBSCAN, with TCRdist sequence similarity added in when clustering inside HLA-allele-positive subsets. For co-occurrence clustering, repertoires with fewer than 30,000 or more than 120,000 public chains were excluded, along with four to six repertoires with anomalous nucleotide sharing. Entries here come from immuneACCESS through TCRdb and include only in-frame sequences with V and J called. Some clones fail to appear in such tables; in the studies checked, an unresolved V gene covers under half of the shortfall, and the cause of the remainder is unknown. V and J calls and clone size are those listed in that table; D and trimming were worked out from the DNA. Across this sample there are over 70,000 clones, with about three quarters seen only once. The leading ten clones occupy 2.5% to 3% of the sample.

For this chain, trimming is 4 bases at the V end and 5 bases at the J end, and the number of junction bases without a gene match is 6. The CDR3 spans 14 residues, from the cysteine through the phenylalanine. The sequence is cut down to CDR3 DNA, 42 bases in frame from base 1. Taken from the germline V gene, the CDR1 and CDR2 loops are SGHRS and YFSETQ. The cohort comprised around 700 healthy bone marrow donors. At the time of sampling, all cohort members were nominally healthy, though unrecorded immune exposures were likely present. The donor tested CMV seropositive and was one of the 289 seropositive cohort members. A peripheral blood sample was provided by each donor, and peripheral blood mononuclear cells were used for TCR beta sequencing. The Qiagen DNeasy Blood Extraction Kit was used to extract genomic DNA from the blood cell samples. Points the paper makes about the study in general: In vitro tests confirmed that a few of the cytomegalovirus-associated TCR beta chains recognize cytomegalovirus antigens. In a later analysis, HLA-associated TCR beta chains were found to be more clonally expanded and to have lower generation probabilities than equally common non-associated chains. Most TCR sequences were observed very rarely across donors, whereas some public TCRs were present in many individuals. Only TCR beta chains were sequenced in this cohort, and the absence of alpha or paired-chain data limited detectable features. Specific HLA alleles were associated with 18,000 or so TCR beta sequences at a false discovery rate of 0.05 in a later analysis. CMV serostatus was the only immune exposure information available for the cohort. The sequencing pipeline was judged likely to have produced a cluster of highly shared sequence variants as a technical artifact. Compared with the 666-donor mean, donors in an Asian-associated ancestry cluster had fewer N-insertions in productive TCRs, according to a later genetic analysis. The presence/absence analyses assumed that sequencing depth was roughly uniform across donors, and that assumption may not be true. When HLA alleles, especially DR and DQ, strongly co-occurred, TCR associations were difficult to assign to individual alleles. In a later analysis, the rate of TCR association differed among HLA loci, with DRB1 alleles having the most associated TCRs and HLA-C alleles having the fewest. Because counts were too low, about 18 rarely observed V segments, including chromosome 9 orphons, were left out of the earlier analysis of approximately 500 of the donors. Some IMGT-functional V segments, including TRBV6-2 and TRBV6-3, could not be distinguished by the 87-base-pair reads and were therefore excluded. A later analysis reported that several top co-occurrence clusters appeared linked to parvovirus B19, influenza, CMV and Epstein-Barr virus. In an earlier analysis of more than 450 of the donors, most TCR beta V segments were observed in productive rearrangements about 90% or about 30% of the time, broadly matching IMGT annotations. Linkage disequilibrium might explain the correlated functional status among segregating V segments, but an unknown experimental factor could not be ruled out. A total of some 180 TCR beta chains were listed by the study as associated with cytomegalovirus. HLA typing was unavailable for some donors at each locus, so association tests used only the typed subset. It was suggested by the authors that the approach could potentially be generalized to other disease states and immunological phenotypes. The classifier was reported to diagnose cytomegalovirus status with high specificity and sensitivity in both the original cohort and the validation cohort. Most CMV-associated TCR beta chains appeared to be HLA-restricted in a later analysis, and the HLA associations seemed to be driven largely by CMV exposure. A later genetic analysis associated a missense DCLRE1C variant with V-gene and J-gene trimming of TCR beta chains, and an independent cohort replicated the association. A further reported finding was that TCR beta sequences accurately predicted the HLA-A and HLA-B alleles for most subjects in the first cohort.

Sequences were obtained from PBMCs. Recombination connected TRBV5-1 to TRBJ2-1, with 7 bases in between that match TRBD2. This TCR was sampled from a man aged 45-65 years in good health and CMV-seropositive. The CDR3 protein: CASSTGLVNNEQFF. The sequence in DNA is TGCGCCAGCAGCACAGGACTAGTGAACAATGAGCAGTTCTTC.